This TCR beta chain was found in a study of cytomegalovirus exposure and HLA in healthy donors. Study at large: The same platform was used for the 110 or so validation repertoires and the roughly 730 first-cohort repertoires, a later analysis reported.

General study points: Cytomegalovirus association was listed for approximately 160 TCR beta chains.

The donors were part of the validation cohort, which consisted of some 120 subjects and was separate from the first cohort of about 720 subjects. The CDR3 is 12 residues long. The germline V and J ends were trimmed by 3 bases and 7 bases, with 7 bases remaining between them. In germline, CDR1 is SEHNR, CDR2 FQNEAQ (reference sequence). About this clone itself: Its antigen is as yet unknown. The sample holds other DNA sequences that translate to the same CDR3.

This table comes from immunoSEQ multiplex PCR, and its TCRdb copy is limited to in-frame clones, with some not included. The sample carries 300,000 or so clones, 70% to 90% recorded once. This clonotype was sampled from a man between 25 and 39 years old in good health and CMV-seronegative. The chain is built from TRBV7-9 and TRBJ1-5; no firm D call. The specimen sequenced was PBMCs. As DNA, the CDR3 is TGTGCCAGCAGCTTGCCAGGCCAGCCCCAGCATTTT. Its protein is CASSLPGQPQHF.